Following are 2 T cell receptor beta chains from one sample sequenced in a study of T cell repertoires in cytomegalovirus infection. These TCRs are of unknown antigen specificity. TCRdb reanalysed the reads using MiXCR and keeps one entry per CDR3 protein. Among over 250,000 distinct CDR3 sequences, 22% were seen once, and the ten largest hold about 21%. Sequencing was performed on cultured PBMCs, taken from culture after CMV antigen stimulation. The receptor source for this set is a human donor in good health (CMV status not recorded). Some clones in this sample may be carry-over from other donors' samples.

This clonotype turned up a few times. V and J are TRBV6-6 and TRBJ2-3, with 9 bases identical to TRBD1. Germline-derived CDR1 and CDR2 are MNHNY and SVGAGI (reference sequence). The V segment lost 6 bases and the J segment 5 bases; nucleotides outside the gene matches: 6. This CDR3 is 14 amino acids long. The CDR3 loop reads CASSPTGGGDTQYF. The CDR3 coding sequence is TGTGCCAGCAGCCCGACAGGGGGGGGAGATACGCAGTATTTT.

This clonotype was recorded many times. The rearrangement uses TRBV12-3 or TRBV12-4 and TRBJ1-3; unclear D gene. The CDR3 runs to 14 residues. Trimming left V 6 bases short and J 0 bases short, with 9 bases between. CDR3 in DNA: TGTGCCAGCAGGGCAGCCGACTCTGGAAACACCATATATTTT. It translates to CASRAADSGNTIYF.